Listed below are T cell receptor beta chains from one sample, sequenced in a study of blood T cell repertoires in COVID-19. Here immunoSEQ multiplex PCR was the method, and the copy in TCRdb shows in-frame clones only, minus some. The data hold approximately 130,000 clones, with roughly four fifths observed a single time. The sample consisted of PBMCs or T cells enriched from blood (not recorded which). The receptors were sampled from a man aged 25-40 years who had recovered from COVID-19. CDR3s include the opening cysteine and the closing phenylalanine or tryptophan. A D gene is named only where the DNA matches it firmly. The size of a clone is reported for some rows only, either as once, few or many, or as a class for expanded clones.

d_call j_call v_call cdr3_length clone_size cdr3_aa cdr3_nt
NA TRBJ1-6 TRBV7-3 14 NA CASSLPGVNSPLHF TGTGCCAGCAGCTTACCCGGGGTTAATTCACCCCTCCACTTT
NA TRBJ1-4 TRBV18 15 NA CASSPSGVLGEKLFF TGTGCCAGCTCACCATCAGGGGTCCTGGGTGAAAAACTGTTTTTT
NA TRBJ1-2 TRBV6-5 11 NA CASSYFAGYTF TGTGCCAGCAGTTACTTTGCGGGCTACACCTTC
NA TRBJ2-5 TRBV18 18 NA CASSPTRDRPGTKETQYF TGTGCCAGCTCACCAACTCGAGACAGGCCGGGGACGAAAGAGACCCAGTACTTC
TRBD2 TRBJ2-1 TRBV15 16 few CATSSILAGGPNEQFF TGTGCCACCAGCAGCATACTAGCGGGAGGCCCCAATGAGCAGTTCTTC
NA TRBJ2-2 TRBV27 15 NA CASSYVQGPTGELFF TGTGCCAGCAGTTACGTACAGGGACCCACCGGGGAGCTGTTTTTT
TRBD1 TRBJ2-5 TRBV6-1 19 NA CASREKIVFGTGSQETQYF TGTGCCAGCAGAGAAAAGATAGTATTCGGGACAGGGAGCCAAGAGACCCAGTACTTC
TRBD2 TRBJ2-5 TRBV6-2/TRBV6-3 17 NA CASSPHYQAGGEETQYF TGTGCCAGCAGTCCCCATTACCAAGCGGGAGGAGAAGAGACCCAGTACTTC
NA TRBJ2-3 TRBV6-5 12 NA CASRDRADTQYF TGTGCCAGCAGGGACAGAGCAGATACGCAGTATTTT
NA TRBJ1-1 TRBV2 12 NA CASSTMNTEAFF TGTGCCAGCAGTACTATGAACACTGAAGCTTTCTTT
NA TRBJ2-7 TRBV19 14 NA CASSTWTMPYEQYF TGTGCCAGTAGTACGTGGACTATGCCCTACGAGCAGTACTTC
TRBD1 TRBJ2-1 TRBV18 17 NA CASSPFSGTGSYIEQFF TGTGCCAGCTCACCATTCTCCGGGACAGGATCGTACATTGAGCAGTTCTTC
NA TRBJ2-5 TRBV27 13 NA CASSPAGQETQYF TGTGCCAGCAGCCCGGCAGGTCAAGAGACCCAGTACTTC
TRBD1 TRBJ2-2 TRBV2 16 NA CASSPGTGAITGELFF TGTGCCAGCAGTCCCGGGACAGGGGCGATCACCGGGGAGCTGTTTTTT
TRBD2 TRBJ2-1 TRBV2 17 NA CASISFAGTSKWNEQFF TGTGCCAGCATAAGTTTTGCCGGGACTAGCAAGTGGAATGAGCAGTTCTTC
TRBD1 TRBJ2-4 TRBV13 16 NA CASSKPTGAAKNIQYF TGTGCCAGCAGCAAGCCTACAGGGGCGGCCAAAAACATTCAGTACTTC
NA TRBJ1-1 TRBV5-4 16 NA CASSFTGRGASTEAFF TGTGCCAGCAGCTTCACAGGGCGCGGCGCGAGCACTGAAGCTTTCTTT
TRBD1 TRBJ1-4 TRBV28 17 NA CASSSGGQGASNEKLFF TGTGCCAGCAGTTCAGGGGGACAGGGGGCTTCTAATGAAAAACTGTTTTTT
NA TRBJ1-4 TRBV12-3/TRBV12-4 12 NA CASRDIGEKLFF TGTGCCAGCAGGGACATCGGTGAAAAACTGTTTTTT
TRBD1 TRBJ1-5 TRBV28 15 NA CASRHGQGGNQPQHF TGTGCCAGCAGACACGGACAGGGAGGCAATCAGCCCCAGCATTTT
TRBD1 TRBJ1-1 TRBV7-9 14 NA CASSFTGVSTEAFF TGTGCCAGCAGCTTTACAGGGGTGAGCACTGAAGCTTTCTTT
NA TRBJ1-6 TRBV27 15 NA CASSGLGTENSPLHF TGTGCCAGCAGTGGCTTAGGGACTGAGAATTCACCCCTCCACTTT
TRBD1 TRBJ2-1 TRBV5-1 15 NA CARRQQGASYNEQFF TGCGCCAGAAGACAACAGGGGGCGTCCTACAATGAGCAGTTCTTC
NA TRBJ1-4 TRBV28 14 NA CASSFGATNEKLFF TGTGCCAGCAGTTTCGGAGCAACTAATGAAAAACTGTTTTTT
NA TRBJ2-5 TRBV11-2 15 NA CASSSQQGPQETQYF TGTGCCAGCAGCTCCCAACAGGGACCTCAAGAGACCCAGTACTTC
TRBD2 TRBJ2-3 TRBV24-1 16 NA CATSDPSGSGSDTQYF TGTGCCACCAGTGACCCGAGCGGGAGCGGCTCAGATACGCAGTATTTT
TRBD2 TRBJ2-5 TRBV15 16 NA CATSRGTSGNQETQYF TGTGCCACCAGCAGAGGGACTAGCGGGAACCAAGAGACCCAGTACTTC
TRBD1 TRBJ2-2 TRBV7-9 15 NA CASSPPGGFTGELFF TGTGCCAGCAGTCCTCCAGGGGGCTTCACCGGGGAGCTGTTTTTT
TRBD1 TRBJ1-6 TRBV4-1 16 few CASSQDRQGVNSPLHF TGCGCCAGCAGCCAAGATAGGCAGGGGGTAAATTCACCCCTCCACTTT
NA TRBJ1-2 TRBV19 12 few CASKESNYGYTF TGTGCCAGTAAGGAGTCTAACTATGGCTACACCTTC
TRBD1 TRBJ1-5 TRBV10-3 14 NA CAISTGTDGGPQHF TGTGCCATCAGTACAGGGACAGACGGAGGGCCCCAGCATTTT
NA TRBJ2-3 TRBV23-1 12 NA CASSLGTDTQYF TGCGCCAGCAGTCTCGGGACAGATACGCAGTATTTT